These 24 T cell receptor beta chains were sequenced from one sample in a study of blood T cell repertoires in COVID-19. Sequencing used immunoSEQ multiplex PCR; TCRdb keeps in-frame clones, though not all of them. The sample carries 150,000 to 200,000 clones, 80% to 90% recorded once. The sequenced sample was peripheral blood. The receptor set was obtained from a woman in her 70s with COVID-19, enrolled during active disease.

This clone was seen a few times. This chain connects TRBV7-2 to TRBJ1-4, with 12 bases matching TRBD1. The CDR3 is made up of 17 amino acids. V dropped 1 base and J dropped 13; count of bases not matched to a gene: 13. Germline V gives CDR1 SGHTA, CDR2 FQGNSA. This chain's CDR3 is CASSLGILGQGAKGLFF. The CDR3 DNA reads as TGTGCCAGCAGCTTAGGGATATTGGGACAGGGGGCCAAGGGACTGTTTTTT.

This clone was seen only a few times. For the CDR3, the DNA is TGTGCCAGCAGCCCCCAGACAGCGAACTATGGCTACACCTTC. This translates into CASSPQTANYGYTF. This rearrangement joins TRBV7-3 to TRBJ1-2, with D possibly matching TRBD1 (5 bases). In germline, CDR1 is SGHTA, CDR2 FQGTGA. CDR3 length equals 14 residues. V lost 5 bases and J lost 2, with 12 bases in between.

This clone has just one count. The gene calls are TRBV6-6 and TRBJ2-7; TRBD2 matches at 8 bases. The junction had 12 bases not matched to a gene; V was cut back by 6 bases and J by 5 bases. Germline V gene data show CDR1 as MNHNY and CDR2 as SVGAGI (reference sequence). The CDR3 has 15 residues. In nucleotides, the CDR3 is TGTGCCAGCAGAACGCGTGCCGGGGGGGGCGACGAGCAGTACTTC. It encodes CASRTRAGGGDEQYF.

The chain couples TRBV18 to TRBJ1-4; no definite D call. This CDR3 comprises 15 residues. Trimming took off 1 base at V and 3 bases at J, with 9 bases between the two ends. CDR1 and CDR2 (germline): KGHSH, LQKENI. The CDR3 region has the DNA TGTGCCAGCTCACCACTGGAGGCGGCTAATGAAAAACTGTTTTTT. This translates into CASSPLEAANEKLFF.

This chain connects TRBV15 to TRBJ2-1; 8 positions match TRBD2. Germline CDR1 LNHNV, CDR2 YYDKDF (reference sequence). The CDR3 totals 17 residues. The J segment lost 4 bases and the V segment lost 5 bases, leaving 13 bases of the junction unmatched. The CDR3 spells CATSGLSGTDPYNEQFF. Written as DNA, the CDR3 is TGTGCCACCAGCGGCCTTAGCGGGACCGACCCATACAATGAGCAGTTCTTC.

This chain links TRBV19 with TRBJ1-1; TRBD1 is a possible D gene (6 bases). Germline loops: CDR1 LNHDA, CDR2 SQIVND (reference sequence). With 7 bases removed from V and 0 bases from J, the gap between germline ends came to 15 bases. CDR3 length: 15 amino acids. The DNA of the CDR3 is TGTGCCAGTAAAGGGGCTGGGACATTGAACACTGAAGCTTTCTTT. Residues: CASKGAGTLNTEAFF.

The chain joins TRBV5-1 to TRBJ2-1, with D uncertain. The CDR3 is made up of 11 amino acids. From germline, CDR1 is SGHRS and CDR2 YFSETQ. Trimming took 0 bases from V and 10 from J, leaving 5 bases between them. In nucleotides, the CDR3 is TGCGCCAGCAGCTTGGTAACAGAGCAGTTCTTC. It yields the protein CASSLVTEQFF.

The chain links TRBV28 to TRBJ2-1; the D gene is possibly TRBD2 (6 bases). V lost 1 base and J 8 bases, leaving 18 bases between the germline ends. The CDR3 consists of 16 residues. Germline loops: CDR1 MDHEN, CDR2 SYDVKM. DNA of the CDR3: TGTGCCAGCAGTTTATCGTCCGGGACTGTGTCCCATGAGCAGTTCTTC. Translation: CASSLSSGTVSHEQFF.

This rearrangement joins TRBV3-1 (or the pseudogene TRBV3-2) to TRBJ1-2, with D maybe TRBD1 (6 bases). CDR1 and CDR2 from the germline V gene are LGHDT and YNNKEL (reference sequence). There are 16 residues in the CDR3. V was clipped by 4 bases and J by 1 base, with 16 bases between them. In nucleotides, the CDR3 is TGTGCCAGCAGCCGCGTCCCGGGGGGCATTAACTATGGCTACACCTTC. Translated: CASSRVPGGINYGYTF.

The chain joins TRBV4-2 to TRBJ2-3, with TRBD1 matching over 9 bases. Looked up from germline, CDR1 is LGHNA and CDR2 is YNFKEQ. Trimming took 0 bases from V and 3 from J; bases not matched to a gene: 4. This CDR3 region has 16 residues. CDR3 region: CASSQEGQGWTDTQYF. The CDR3 DNA follows: TGTGCCAGCAGCCAAGAGGGACAGGGTTGGACAGATACGCAGTATTTT.

The chain couples TRBV9 to TRBJ2-2; 7 positions agree with TRBD1. This CDR3 region has 14 residues. V shed 5 bases and J 1 base; nucleotides not matched to a gene: 2. From germline, CDR1 is SGDLS and CDR2 YYNGEE. In DNA form, the CDR3 reads TGTGCCAGCAGTACAGGGGAGAACACCGGGGAGCTGTTTTTT. Its translation is CASSTGENTGELFF. Variable domain in full (rest from reference TRBV9 and TRBJ2-2): DSGVTQTPKHLITATGQRVTLRCSPRSGDLSVYWYQQSLDQGLQFLIQYYNGEERAKGNILERFSAQQFPDLHSELNLSSLELGDSALYFCASSTGENTGELFFGEGSRLTVL.

The chain uses TRBV2 and TRBJ1-2; the D gene is possibly TRBD1 (5 bases). Trimming removed 7 bases at V and 7 bases at J, with 16 bases between. The CDR3 is made up of 13 amino acids. Per the germline V gene, CDR1 is SNHLY and CDR2 is FYNNEI. The CDR3 nucleotides are TGTGCCAGCACCGAGGAGGGGTCGGGTGGCTACACCTTC. As protein: CASTEEGSGGYTF. Full variable domain (rest looked up from reference TRBV2 and TRBJ1-2): EPEVTQTPSHQVTQMGQEVILRCVPISNHLYFYWYRQILGQKVEFLVSFYNNEISEKSEIFDDQFSVERPDGSNFTLKIRSTKLEDSAMYFCASTEEGSGGYTFGSGTRLTVV.

J is TRBJ2-1 and V is TRBV7-3; D is perhaps TRBD2 (6 bases). V lost 4 bases and J lost 7, with 14 bases in between. Germline CDR1 SGHTA, CDR2 FQGTGA. CDR3 length: 14 amino acids. This CDR3 is CASSSGLEPNEQFF. DNA of the CDR3: TGTGCCAGCAGCTCGGGACTTGAACCTAATGAGCAGTTCTTC.

The sample holds one count of this clone. The rearrangement uses TRBV15 and TRBJ1-2; a weak D match, TRBD1 (6 bases). CDR1 and CDR2 (germline): LNHNV, YYDKDF (reference sequence). CDR3 length: 14 amino acids. V was shortened by 2 bases and J by 8 bases, with 15 bases between the two germline ends. The CDR3 reads CATSRQRTAFGYTF. The CDR3 DNA reads TGTGCCACCAGCAGACAGAGGACAGCCTTCGGCTACACCTTC.

The genes are TRBV5-6 and TRBJ1-5; 9 bases agree with TRBD1. The CDR3 covers 15 residues. J was trimmed by 6 bases and V by 2 bases; bases with no gene match: 6. Germline V gene lookup returns CDR1 SGHDT and CDR2 YYEEEE. CDR3 bases: TGTGCCAGCAGCTTTGGGACAGGGTCGGTTCAGCCCCAGCATTTT. Encoded protein: CASSFGTGSVQPQHF.

The CDR3 region has the DNA TGCAGTGCTAGTTTTGGGCTAGCGGGAGGCGAGCAGTACTTC. Translated: CSASFGLAGGEQYF. V is TRBV20-1 and J is TRBJ2-7, with 11 bases that match TRBD2. The germline CDR1 and CDR2 sequences are DFQATT and SNEGSKA (reference sequence). V was clipped by 3 bases and J by 6 bases; unmatched bases: 7. The CDR3 is 14 amino acids.

The V and J genes are TRBV7-2 and TRBJ2-2; 9 nucleotides align to TRBD1. The CDR3 consists of 16 residues. Germline CDR1 and CDR2: SGHTA and FQGNSA. Losses at the gene ends were 5 bases for V and 4 bases for J; bases not matched to a gene: 8. CDR3 protein: CASSPFTGGATGELFF. The CDR3 DNA follows: TGTGCCAGCAGCCCTTTTACAGGGGGCGCCACCGGGGAGCTGTTTTTT.

V gene TRBV19 combines with J gene TRBJ2-3; 9 bases match TRBD2. This CDR3 comprises 15 residues. Germline loops: CDR1 LNHDA, CDR2 SQIVND (reference sequence). V gave up 4 bases and J gave up 1 base; unmatched junction bases: 3. CDR3 in DNA: TGTGCCAGTAGTACCTTAGCGGGAGGCACAGATACGCAGTATTTT. This encodes CASSTLAGGTDTQYF.

V usage is TRBV7-3 and J usage is TRBJ2-5; the D gene is possibly TRBD1 (6 bases). V was trimmed by 4 bases and J by 2 bases, leaving 8 bases between them. The CDR3 is 13 amino acids. CDR1 is SGHTA, CDR2 FQGTGA, per germline. CDR3 coding DNA: TGTGCCAGCAGCTCCGGACAGCAAGAGACCCAGTACTTC. Its translation is CASSSGQQETQYF. Together with reference TRBV7-3 and TRBJ2-5, the CDR3 gives the full variable domain: GAGVSQTPSNKVTEKGKYVELRCDPISGHTALYWYRQSLGQGPEFLIYFQGTGAADDSGLPNDRFFAVRPEGSVSTLKIQRTERGDSAVYLCASSSGQQETQYFGPGTRLLVL.

This chain uses TRBV10-3 with TRBJ1-2; 11 nucleotides align to TRBD1. The CDR3 totals 15 residues. Trimming cost V 2 bases and J 7 bases; bases outside gene matches: 6. Germline V gene sequence: CDR1 ENHRY, CDR2 SYGVKD. The CDR3 DNA sequence: TGTGCCATCAGTGAGCTCGGACAGGGGGCGTTTGGCTACACCTTC. The encoded protein is CAISELGQGAFGYTF.

V and J are TRBV5-1 and TRBJ2-1, with a possible D match to TRBD2 (5 bases). Germline V gives CDR1 SGHRS, CDR2 YFSETQ. There are 16 residues in the CDR3. Trimming removed 0 bases from V and 1 base from J, with 11 bases in between. CDR3 loop: CASSLAPSSSYNEQFF. The CDR3 DNA is TGCGCCAGCAGCTTGGCCCCTAGCTCTTCCTACAATGAGCAGTTCTTC.

For this clone: The junction and the germline gene differ at one end; a read error may be behind it. The chain combines TRBV7-7 with TRBJ2-1; tentative D call: TRBD2 (5 bases). This CDR3 is built from 15 residues. Germline V gives CDR1 SSHAT, CDR2 FNYEAQ (reference sequence). The CDR3 protein is CASSSRTGSYNEQFF. The CDR3 coding sequence is TGTGCTAGCAGTTCAAGGACTGGCTCCTACAATGAGCAGTTCTTC. The complete variable domain, with remaining parts taken from reference TRBV7-7 and TRBJ2-1, reads GAGVSQSPRYKVTKRGQDVTLRCDPISSHATLYWYQQALGQGPEFLTYFNYEAQPDKSGLPSDRFSAERPEGSISTLTIQRTEQRDSAMYRCASSSRTGSYNEQFFGPGTRLTVL.

This clone was seen more than once but under ten times. V gene TRBV3-1 (or the pseudogene TRBV3-2) combines with J gene TRBJ1-1; TRBD1 matches at 7 bases. Germline V lookup: CDR1 LGHDT, CDR2 YNNKEL (reference sequence). V dropped 5 bases and J dropped 6; count of bases not matched to a gene: 12. This CDR3 region has 15 residues. DNA for the CDR3: TGTGCCAGCAGCGCCCGAAACAGGGGCAGCGCTGAAGCTTTCTTT. This gives the protein CASSARNRGSAEAFF.

This chain connects TRBV28 to TRBJ2-7; 15 bases are a match to TRBD2. The CDR3 runs to 17 residues. The germline V gene has CDR1 MDHEN and CDR2 SYDVKM. The J segment lost 6 bases and the V segment lost 4 bases, leaving 10 bases of the junction unmatched. CDR3 coding DNA: TGTGCCAGCAGTTCCCTTGGACTAGCGGGAGGGGGTCTCGAGCAGTACTTC. Translating it yields CASSSLGLAGGGLEQYF.